Each of the 2 T cell receptor beta chains below was sequenced from the same sample in a study of T cell responses to AZD1222 COVID-19 vaccine. TCRdb's table, derived via immunoSEQ multiplex PCR, lists solely in-frame clones and lacks some. This table has 150,000 to 160,000 clones, about nine tenths appearing once. Sequencing used peripheral blood, obtained on day 0 of AZD1222 vaccination. The receptors shown here come from an adult in good health.

The gene calls are TRBV12-3 or TRBV12-4 and TRBJ1-1; D gene unclear. The CDR3 length is 13 residues. Trimming stripped 6 bases from V and 1 base from J, with 9 bases between. CDR3 in DNA: TGTGCCAGCAGCCTAGCAAAGAACACTGAAGCTTTCTTT. This translates into CASSLAKNTEAFF.

The chain is built from TRBV6-6 and TRBJ2-1; D could derive from TRBD1 or TRBD2 (5 bases each). With 5 bases removed from V and 10 bases from J, the gap between germline ends came to 12 bases. The CDR3 runs 12 residues. The germline V gene encodes CDR1 MNHNY and CDR2 SVGAGI (reference sequence). The CDR3 region has the DNA TGTGCCAGCAGTCCAACCGGGACGGAGCAGTTCTTC. This gives the protein CASSPTGTEQFF.